This T cell receptor beta chain came from a study of blood T cell repertoires in COVID-19. Study-wide context: Sources were T cells, B-cell-depleted T cells, or PBMCs; the material itself was cDNA or gDNA.

V lost 5 bases and J 2 bases, leaving 15 bases between the germline ends. CDR3 length: 15 amino acids. Germline V gene data show CDR1 as MGHDK and CDR2 as SYGVNS. Original processing notes: Amplifying reference gene primers gave estimates of nucleated cell counts. Generated by immunoSEQ multiplex PCR, the TCRdb table keeps only in-frame clones and is missing some. V and J calls and clone size come straight from that table; D and trimming were deduced from the DNA. The sample shows roughly 110,000 clones, more than 80% of them seen only once. This clonotype was sampled from a man between 40 and 49 years old with active or convalescent COVID-19. The sample taken for sequencing was peripheral blood. The chain carries TRBV25-1 and TRBJ2-5; maybe TRBD2 (5 bases). In nucleotides, the CDR3 is TGTGCCAGCAGTCTCGAACCGGGATCACAAGAGACCCAGTACTTC. Its translation: CASSLEPGSQETQYF.